Below, 13 T cell receptor beta chains from the same sample are listed, as sequenced in a study of T cell responses to AZD1222 COVID-19 vaccine (dated by TCRdb to the early 2020s). Read against the paper, the sample's time point label means: baseline before first vaccination. The library was produced with the immunoSEQ multiplex PCR assay. In its TCRdb copy, this immuneACCESS table keeps in-frame sequences only and misses some clones. Where compared with another copy, unresolved V genes explain less than half of these, and the others have no known cause. The sample table holds fewer than 120,000 clones, of which just under 95% were seen once. 7.8% of the sample lies in the top ten. The sample here was peripheral blood, taken on day 0 of AZD1222 vaccination. The source of these receptors is an adult in good health.

The V and J genes are TRBV5-1 and TRBJ2-3; tentative D call: TRBD1 (5 bases). CDR1 is SGHRS, CDR2 YFSETQ, per germline. CDR3 length: 17 amino acids. V was shortened by 0 bases and J by 2 bases, with 16 bases between the two germline ends. The CDR3 spells CASSLVGPFPSTDTQYF. In DNA, the CDR3 is TGCGCCAGCAGCTTGGTGGGGCCCTTTCCCTCCACAGATACGCAGTATTTT.

V usage is TRBV18 and J usage is TRBJ1-2; D not resolved. Trimming removed 0 bases at V and 4 bases at J, with 9 bases between. There are 14 residues in the CDR3. Germline V CDR1 and CDR2: KGHSH, LQKENI. The CDR3 DNA reads as TGTGCCAGCTCACCACCGGAAGGAATCTATGGCTACACCTTC. Protein product: CASSPPEGIYGYTF.

The gene calls are TRBV30 and TRBJ2-4, with D possibly called TRBD1 or TRBD2 (6 bases each). Trimming removed 2 bases at V and 0 bases at J, with 26 bases between. The CDR3 loop spans 20 amino acids. Germline V CDR1 and CDR2: GTSNPN, SVGIG (reference sequence). CDR3 in DNA: TGTGCCTGGAGTAGAGGGGTGTTAAGGGGGGCCCCACTAGCCAAAAACATTCAGTACTTC. Translating it yields CAWSRGVLRGAPLAKNIQYF. The variable domain in full, completed from reference TRBV30 and TRBJ2-4, reads SQTIHQWPATLVQPVGSPLSLECTVEGTSNPNLYWYRQAAGRGLQLLFYSVGIGQISSEVPQNLSASRPQDRQFILSSKKLLLSDSGFYLCAWSRGVLRGAPLAKNIQYFGAGTRLSVL.

The chain carries TRBV9 and TRBJ1-5, with D tentatively TRBD1 (6 bases). V was pared by 3 bases and J by 4 bases, with 11 bases between. In germline, CDR1 is SGDLS, CDR2 YYNGEE. The CDR3 loop spans 14 amino acids. Here the CDR3 reads CASSDRDKNQPQHF. The CDR3 nucleotides read TGTGCCAGCAGCGACCGGGACAAAAATCAGCCCCAGCATTTT.

This sequence joins TRBV20-1 and TRBJ1-4; D gene uncertain. The CDR3 consists of 15 residues. V was clipped by 3 bases and J by 0 bases, with 11 bases between them. Germline V gene lookup returns CDR1 DFQATT and CDR2 SNEGSKA (reference sequence). The CDR3: CSASGHTATNEKLFF. CDR3 bases: TGCAGTGCTAGTGGGCATACTGCAACTAATGAAAAACTGTTTTTT.

The rearrangement uses TRBV5-4 and TRBJ2-7; the match to TRBD2 covers 10 bases. Trimming took 4 bases from V and 2 from J; bases not matched to a gene: 3. The germline gives CDR1 SGHNT, CDR2 YYREEE (reference sequence). The CDR3 has 14 residues. The DNA for the CDR3 is TGTGCCAGCAGCCCGGGACTAGCGACCTACGAGCAGTACTTC. It yields the protein CASSPGLATYEQYF.

This rearrangement joins TRBV28 to TRBJ1-2; no reliable D call. Germline V gene data show CDR1 as MDHEN and CDR2 as SYDVKM. V was pared by 9 bases and J by 6 bases, with 8 bases between. The CDR3 totals 10 residues. The CDR3 loop is CASGADGYTF. The DNA for the CDR3 is TGTGCCAGTGGCGCCGATGGCTACACCTTC.

The gene calls are TRBV10-3 and TRBJ1-1, with TRBD1 matching 9 bases. Germline V CDR1 and CDR2: ENHRY, SYGVKD. The J segment lost 4 bases and the V segment lost 9 bases, leaving 3 bases of the junction unmatched. The CDR3 is made up of 12 amino acids. CDR3 coding DNA: TGTGCCATTGGACAGGGGATCACTGAAGCTTTCTTT. Translated, it gives CAIGQGITEAFF.

The genes are TRBV28 and TRBJ1-2; the D is unclear. The length of the CDR3 is 13 residues. From germline, CDR1 is MDHEN and CDR2 SYDVKM. V was cut by 3 bases and J by 2 bases, with 7 bases left in between. The chain's CDR3 is CASSFNGNYGYTF. As DNA, the CDR3 is TGTGCCAGCAGTTTTAACGGAAACTATGGCTACACCTTC.

The rearrangement joins TRBV3-1 (or the pseudogene TRBV3-2) to TRBJ1-6, with D maybe TRBD1 (5 bases). Germline CDR1 is LGHDT and CDR2 is YNNKEL (reference sequence). The CDR3 is 17 amino acids. V was shortened by 4 bases and J by 0 bases, with 13 bases between the two germline ends. This CDR3 reads CASSRRTRSSYNSPLHF. The CDR3 coding sequence is TGTGCCAGCAGCCGCAGGACACGGAGCTCCTATAATTCACCCCTCCACTTT.

The chain joins TRBV7-9 to TRBJ1-2, with D maybe TRBD1 (5 bases). The V end lost 1 base, the J end lost 2 bases, and 14 bases lay between the germline ends. CDR3 length: 16 residues. Germline loops: CDR1 SEHNR, CDR2 FQNEAQ (reference sequence). In DNA form, the CDR3 reads TGTGCCAGCAGCTTAGGTCTCCAGGGTGGGAACTATGGCTACACCTTC. This codes for CASSLGLQGGNYGYTF. The whole variable domain, remainder taken from reference TRBV7-9 and TRBJ1-2, is DTGVSQNPRHKITKRGQNVTFRCDPISEHNRLYWYRQTLGQGPEFLTYFQNEAQLEKSRLLSDRFSAERPKGSFSTLEIQRTEQGDSAMYLCASSLGLQGGNYGYTFGSGTRLTVV.

This clone was picked up one time. The chain has TRBV19 and TRBJ1-2, with a possible D match to TRBD1 (5 bases). The germline CDR1 and CDR2 sequences are LNHDA and SQIVND (reference sequence). The ends were cut back, 6 bases at V and 0 bases at J, with 11 bases in the middle. The CDR3 extends over 14 amino acids. CDR3 nucleotides: TGTGCCAGTAGAGAGGCAGGGACTAACTATGGCTACACCTTC. Amino acid sequence: CASREAGTNYGYTF.

The chain combines TRBV5-4 with TRBJ1-3, with D perhaps matching TRBD1 (5 bases). CDR3 length: 15 amino acids. Trimming took 0 bases from V and 4 from J, leaving 11 bases between them. Germline CDR1 and CDR2: SGHNT and YYREEE (reference sequence). CDR3 nucleotide sequence: TGTGCCAGCAGCTTGGATGGGACCCTCGGAAACACCATATATTTT. It codes for CASSLDGTLGNTIYF.